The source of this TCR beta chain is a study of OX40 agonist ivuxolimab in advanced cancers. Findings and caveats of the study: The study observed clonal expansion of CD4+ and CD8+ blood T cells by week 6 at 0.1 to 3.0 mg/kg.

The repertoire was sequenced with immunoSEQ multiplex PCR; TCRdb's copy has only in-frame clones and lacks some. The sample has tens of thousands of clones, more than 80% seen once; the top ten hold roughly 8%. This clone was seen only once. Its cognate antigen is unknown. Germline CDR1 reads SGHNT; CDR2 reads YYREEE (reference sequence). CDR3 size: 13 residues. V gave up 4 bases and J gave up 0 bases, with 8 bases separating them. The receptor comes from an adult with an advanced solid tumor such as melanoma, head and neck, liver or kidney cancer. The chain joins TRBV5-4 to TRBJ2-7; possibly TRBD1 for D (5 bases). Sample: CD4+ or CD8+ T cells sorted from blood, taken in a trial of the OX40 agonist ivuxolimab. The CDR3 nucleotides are TGTGCCAGCAGCAGTGACAGCTCCTACGAGCAGTACTTC. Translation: CASSSDSSYEQYF. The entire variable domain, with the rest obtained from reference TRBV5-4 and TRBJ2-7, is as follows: ETGVTQSPTHLIKTRGQQVTLRCSSQSGHNTVSWYQQALGQGPQFIFQYYREEENGRGNFPPRFSGLQFPNYSSELNVNALELDDSALYLCASSSDSSYEQYFGPGTRLTVT.